Described below is a single TCR beta chain sequence and its context. What it binds is unknown. There are 11 residues in the CDR3. V dropped 1 base and J dropped 9 bases, with 1 base sitting between them. CDR1 and CDR2 (germline): SNHLY, FYNNEI. The data belong to a study of T cell responses to AZD1222 COVID-19 vaccine. Points from the study as a whole: In all cases, repertoires were sampled only after the peak T cell response. Most donors were white British, females outnumbered males, and clonal diversity was possibly underestimated.

Repertoires were generated with immunoSEQ multiplex PCR, while TCRdb's copy carries only in-frame clones and drops some. Here the sample spans approximately 180,000 clones, 90% to 95% being singletons. The sequences come from peripheral blood, collected 28 days after the second dose of the MenACWY control vaccine. The source is an adult who received the MenACWY meningococcal vaccine as a control. The rearrangement links TRBV2 to TRBJ1-6, with D unclear. CDR3 residues: CASSEGSPLHF. In nucleotides, the CDR3 is TGTGCCAGCAGTGAAGGTTCACCCCTCCACTTT.